The 13 T cell receptor beta chains listed next were all sequenced from one sample in a study of blood T cell repertoires in COVID-19. Repertoires were generated with immunoSEQ multiplex PCR, while TCRdb's copy carries only in-frame clones and drops some. The sample consists of about 500,000 clones, nearly 90% of them appearing once. The sequencing sample was made of peripheral blood. The source is a man younger than 35 with COVID-19, enrolled during active disease.

The count of this clone is one. The chain carries TRBV7-9 and TRBJ2-1; 7 nucleotides agree with TRBD1. Germline assignment: CDR1 SEHNR and CDR2 FQNEAQ (reference sequence). This CDR3 has 15 residues. V shed 5 bases and J 8 bases; nucleotides not matched to a gene: 12. CDR3 protein: CASSIRGRRYDEQFF. CDR3 sequence (DNA): TGTGCCAGCAGCATTAGGGGGCGGCGGTATGATGAGCAGTTCTTC.

The V gene is TRBV20-1, the J gene TRBJ2-7, with D possibly matching TRBD1 (6 bases). V was pared by 7 bases and J by 6 bases, with 13 bases between. Germline assignment: CDR1 DFQATT and CDR2 SNEGSKA (reference sequence). This CDR3 is 11 amino acids long. The CDR3 nucleotides are TGCAGTGTCCGGGCAGGGGCCGAGCAGTACTTC. It yields the protein CSVRAGAEQYF.

V is TRBV11-2 and J is TRBJ2-4, with 7 bases fitting TRBD1. Losses at the gene ends were 1 base for V and 7 bases for J; bases not matched to a gene: 4. Germline lookup yields CDR1 SGHAT and CDR2 FQNNGV. The CDR3 spans 14 residues. Written as DNA, the CDR3 is TGTGCCAGCAGCTTAGGACAGGGCGGGAACATTCAGTACTTC. This sequence encodes CASSLGQGGNIQYF.

V usage is TRBV19 and J usage is TRBJ1-2; the match to TRBD1 covers 8 bases. This CDR3 contains 12 residues. V lost 3 bases, J lost 8 bases, and 2 bases stayed unmatched. From germline, CDR1 is LNHDA and CDR2 SQIVND (reference sequence). The chain's CDR3 is CASSIDRGGYTF. The CDR3, as DNA: TGTGCCAGTAGTATTGACAGGGGAGGCTACACCTTC.

There are a few counts of this clone. The chain has TRBV3-1 (or the pseudogene TRBV3-2) and TRBJ1-5; no reliable D call. V lost 2 bases, J lost 4 bases, and 9 bases lay in between. The CDR3 is 14 residues long. CDR1 and CDR2 (germline): LGHDT, YNNKEL (reference sequence). The CDR3 sequence: CASSQNRGNQPQHF. DNA for the CDR3: TGTGCCAGCAGCCAAAACCGAGGGAATCAGCCCCAGCATTTT.

The chain employs TRBV12-2 and TRBJ2-5; TRBD1 is the table's D call and was not checked against the DNA. TRBV12-2 is flagged as a pseudogene. This CDR3 comprises 16 residues. CDR3 sequence: CASRLIRATYQETQYF. Written as DNA, the CDR3 is TGTGCAAGTCGCTTAATCAGGGCAACGTACCAAGAGACCCAGTACTTC.

V and J are TRBV3-1 (or the pseudogene TRBV3-2) and TRBJ2-2; 8 bases fit TRBD1. V lost 1 base, J lost 4 bases, and 5 bases stayed unmatched. Germline CDR1 is LGHDT and CDR2 is YNNKEL (reference sequence). The CDR3 extends over 16 amino acids. CDR3 loop: CASSQGTGSGTGELFF. The CDR3, as DNA: TGTGCCAGCAGCCAAGGGACAGGGTCGGGCACCGGGGAGCTGTTTTTT.

The chain couples TRBV5-6 to TRBJ2-7, with D tentatively TRBD1 (5 bases). V dropped 6 bases and J dropped 2 bases, with 21 bases sitting between them. Looked up from germline, CDR1 is SGHDT and CDR2 is YYEEEE. This CDR3 contains 16 residues. The CDR3 nucleotides are TGTGCCAGCATCTTAGGCGACAGCAATAACCCCTACGAGCAGTACTTC. Amino acids: CASILGDSNNPYEQYF. Based on the CDR3 plus reference TRBV5-6 and TRBJ2-7, the full variable domain is DAGVTQSPTHLIKTRGQQVTLRCSPKSGHDTVSWYQQALGQGPQFIFQYYEEEERQRGNFPDRFSGHQFPNYSSELNVNALLLGDSALYLCASILGDSNNPYEQYFGPGTRLTVT.

This rearrangement joins TRBV19 to TRBJ2-2; 8 bases are a match to TRBD1. This CDR3 has 16 amino acids. The V gene's germline CDR1 is LNHDA and CDR2 SQIVND (reference sequence). Trimming cost V 2 bases and J 7 bases; bases outside gene matches: 9. DNA for the CDR3: TGTGCCAGTAGTATACAGGGGGCTTCTACTTACGGGGAGCTGTTTTTT. Its translation: CASSIQGASTYGELFF. The full variable domain, with the rest looked up from reference TRBV19 and TRBJ2-2, is DGGITQSPKYLFRKEGQNVTLSCEQNLNHDAMYWYRQDPGQGLRLIYYSQIVNDFQKGDIAEGYSVSREKKESFPLTVTSAQKNPTAFYLCASSIQGASTYGELFFGEGSRLTVL.

This chain connects TRBV5-4 to TRBJ2-3; 7 nucleotides match TRBD2. CDR1 SGHNT and CDR2 YYREEE come from the germline V gene (reference sequence). This CDR3 has 17 amino acids. Germline trimming cut 4 bases from V and 4 bases from J; bases unmatched to any gene: 15. CDR3 DNA: TGTGCCAGCAGCCTCTCGTTGGGGAGCGGGGTGGCAGATACGCAGTATTTT. It specifies CASSLSLGSGVADTQYF.

This clone showed up just a few times. The chain recombines TRBV29-1 with TRBJ1-4; 8 positions match TRBD1. This CDR3 comprises 14 residues. V was pared by 3 bases and J by 8 bases, with 8 bases of the junction left unmatched. Germline CDR1 is SQVTM and CDR2 is ANQGSEA. This CDR3 reads CSVDNPGGAEKLFF. As DNA, the CDR3 is TGCAGCGTTGACAACCCAGGGGGCGCGGAAAAACTGTTTTTT.

Concerning this clone: One end of the junction varies from germline; a read error may be responsible. The V call is TRBV7-7, the J call TRBJ2-1; 9 nucleotides line up with TRBD1. The CDR3 consists of 13 residues. Germline loops: CDR1 SSHAT, CDR2 FNYEAQ (reference sequence). CDR3 DNA: TGTGCTAGCAGCTCCGACAGGGGGGATGAGCAGTTCTTC. Protein sequence: CASSSDRGDEQFF.

The rearrangement uses TRBV27 and TRBJ2-7; 11 nucleotides agree with TRBD2. The J segment lost 2 bases and the V segment lost 4 bases, leaving 4 bases of the junction unmatched. The CDR3 is made up of 15 amino acids. Germline V gene sequence: CDR1 MNHEY, CDR2 SMNVEV (reference sequence). The CDR3 protein is CASSSLAGGTYEQYF. DNA of the CDR3: TGTGCCAGCAGTTCGCTAGCGGGAGGAACCTACGAGCAGTACTTC.